This T cell receptor (beta chain) comes out of a study of T cell responses to AZD1222 COVID-19 vaccine. Regarding the study as a whole: Baseline serostatus was positive in only a handful of AZD1222 recipients. Donors, mostly white British, included more females; clonal diversity was possibly underestimated. With two AZD1222 doses given, Spike-specific TCR breadth and depth both rose. Unmutated variant regions reportedly attract nearly half of all spike-specific TCRs.

Libraries were prepared by immunoSEQ multiplex PCR; TCRdb keeps only in-frame clonotypes and omits some of them. The table includes 150,000 to 200,000 clones, around 92% detected once. About this clone: Its antigen is as yet unknown.

Germline V gene lookup returns CDR1 GTSNPN and CDR2 SVGIG (reference sequence). V lost 2 bases to trimming and J lost 10 bases, with 11 bases between them. This CDR3 spans 11 amino acids. The source is an adult in good health. V is TRBV30 and J is TRBJ1-1; D possibly corresponds to TRBD1 (5 bases). The sequences come from peripheral blood, collected on day 0 of AZD1222 vaccination. DNA of the CDR3: TGTGCCTGGAGTCTTCAGAGGGGAGCTTTCTTT. This sequence encodes CAWSLQRGAFF.